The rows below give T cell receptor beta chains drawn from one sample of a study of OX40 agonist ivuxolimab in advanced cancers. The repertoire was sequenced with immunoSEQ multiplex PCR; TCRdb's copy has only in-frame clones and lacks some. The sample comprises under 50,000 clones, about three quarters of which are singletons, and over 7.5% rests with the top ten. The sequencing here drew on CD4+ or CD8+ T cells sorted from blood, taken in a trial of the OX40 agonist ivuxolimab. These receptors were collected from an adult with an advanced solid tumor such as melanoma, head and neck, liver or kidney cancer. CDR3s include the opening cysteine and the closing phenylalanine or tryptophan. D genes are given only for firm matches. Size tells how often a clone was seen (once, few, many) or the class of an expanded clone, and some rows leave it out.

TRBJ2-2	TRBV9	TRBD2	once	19	CASSVGPGLAGGYTGELFF	TGTGCCAGCAGCGTAGGTCCGGGACTAGCGGGGGGGTACACCGGGGAGCTGTTTTTT
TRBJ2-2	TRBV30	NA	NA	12	CAWSVSGGELFF	TGTGCCTGGAGTGTGTCTGGCGGGGAGCTGTTTTTT
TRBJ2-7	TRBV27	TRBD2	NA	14	CASSYREGPYEQYF	TGTGCCAGCAGTTACCGGGAGGGACCCTACGAGCAGTACTTC
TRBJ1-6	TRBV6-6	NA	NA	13	CASKDSYNSPLHF	TGTGCCAGCAAGGACAGTTATAATTCACCCCTCCACTTT
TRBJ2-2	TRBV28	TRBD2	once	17	CASSLTSGAGPAGELFF	TGTGCCAGCAGTTTGACTAGCGGGGCTGGACCGGCCGGGGAGCTGTTTTTT
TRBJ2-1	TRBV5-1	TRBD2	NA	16	CASSPRTSGSYNEQFF	TGCGCCAGCAGCCCCCGGACTAGCGGGAGTTATAATGAGCAGTTCTTC
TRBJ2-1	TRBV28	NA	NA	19	CASKKGPARARVPFSEQFF	TGTGCCAGCAAAAAGGGACCCGCCCGGGCCAGGGTTCCTTTCAGTGAGCAGTTCTTC
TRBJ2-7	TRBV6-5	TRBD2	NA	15	CASSVTSGGPYEQYF	TGTGCCAGCAGTGTGACTAGCGGGGGCCCCTACGAGCAGTACTTC
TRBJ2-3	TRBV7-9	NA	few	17	CASSLQIRTVNTDTQYF	TGTGCCAGCAGCTTACAAATTAGGACAGTAAACACAGATACGCAGTATTTT
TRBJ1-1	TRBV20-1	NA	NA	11	CSAREKTEAFF	TGCAGTGCTAGAGAGAAGACTGAAGCTTTCTTT
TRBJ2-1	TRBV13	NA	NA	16	CASSPNMGSSYNEQFF	TGTGCCAGCAGCCCAAATATGGGGAGCTCCTACAATGAGCAGTTCTTC
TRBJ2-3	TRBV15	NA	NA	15	CATSRDGARADTQYF	TGTGCCACCAGCAGAGATGGGGCTAGAGCAGATACGCAGTATTTT
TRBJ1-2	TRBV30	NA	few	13	CAWRTGNRFGYTF	TGTGCCTGGAGAACAGGGAATAGGTTCGGCTACACCTTC
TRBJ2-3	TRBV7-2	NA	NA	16	CASSSPWGAGTDTQYF	TGTGCCAGCAGTTCCCCCTGGGGGGCCGGCACAGATACGCAGTATTTT
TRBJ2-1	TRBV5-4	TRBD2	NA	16	CASSLGLAGGNNEQFF	TGTGCCAGCAGCTTGGGACTAGCGGGGGGAAACAATGAGCAGTTCTTC
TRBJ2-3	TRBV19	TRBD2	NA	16	CASTRPQRDRTDTQYF	TGTGCCAGTACCCGACCCCAGCGGGACCGCACAGATACGCAGTATTTT
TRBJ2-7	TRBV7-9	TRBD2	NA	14	CASSLEAGGGEQYF	TGTGCCAGCAGCTTAGAAGCGGGAGGCGGCGAGCAGTACTTC
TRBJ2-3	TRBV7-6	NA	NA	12	CASSYLGLTQYF	TGTGCCAGCAGCTACCTCGGCCTTACGCAGTATTTT
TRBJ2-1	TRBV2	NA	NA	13	CASVTRRDHEQFF	TGTGCCAGCGTAACTAGGAGAGACCATGAGCAGTTCTTC
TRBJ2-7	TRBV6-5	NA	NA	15	CASSRGTVALYEQYF	TGTGCCAGCAGTCGCGGGACGGTTGCCTTATACGAGCAGTACTTC
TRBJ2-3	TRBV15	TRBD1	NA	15	CATSRGTGTTDTQYF	TGTGCCACCAGCAGAGGGACAGGGACCACAGATACGCAGTATTTT
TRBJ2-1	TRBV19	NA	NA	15	CASSIAPGTYNEQFF	TGTGCCAGTAGTATAGCCCCCGGGACCTACAATGAGCAGTTCTTC
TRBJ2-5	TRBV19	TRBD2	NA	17	CASATGLAGFLQETQYF	TGTGCCAGTGCAACTGGACTAGCGGGATTTTTACAAGAGACCCAGTACTTC
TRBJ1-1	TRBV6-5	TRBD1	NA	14	CASSIQGRGTEAFF	TGTGCCAGCAGCATACAGGGGAGGGGTACTGAAGCTTTCTTT